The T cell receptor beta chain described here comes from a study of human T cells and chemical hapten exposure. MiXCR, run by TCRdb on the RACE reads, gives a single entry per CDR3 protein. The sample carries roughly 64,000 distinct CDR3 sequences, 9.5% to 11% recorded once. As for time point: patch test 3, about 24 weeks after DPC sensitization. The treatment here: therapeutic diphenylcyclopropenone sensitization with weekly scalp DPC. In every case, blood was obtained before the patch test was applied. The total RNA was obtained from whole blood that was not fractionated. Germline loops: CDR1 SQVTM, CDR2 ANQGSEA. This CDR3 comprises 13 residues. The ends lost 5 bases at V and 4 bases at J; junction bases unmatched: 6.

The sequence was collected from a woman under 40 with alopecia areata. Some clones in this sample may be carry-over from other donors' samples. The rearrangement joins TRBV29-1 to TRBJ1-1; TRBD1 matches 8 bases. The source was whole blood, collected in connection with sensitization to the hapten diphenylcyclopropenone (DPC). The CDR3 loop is CSVRRQGSTEAFF. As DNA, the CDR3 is TGCAGCGTTAGGAGACAGGGGAGCACTGAAGCTTTCTTT.